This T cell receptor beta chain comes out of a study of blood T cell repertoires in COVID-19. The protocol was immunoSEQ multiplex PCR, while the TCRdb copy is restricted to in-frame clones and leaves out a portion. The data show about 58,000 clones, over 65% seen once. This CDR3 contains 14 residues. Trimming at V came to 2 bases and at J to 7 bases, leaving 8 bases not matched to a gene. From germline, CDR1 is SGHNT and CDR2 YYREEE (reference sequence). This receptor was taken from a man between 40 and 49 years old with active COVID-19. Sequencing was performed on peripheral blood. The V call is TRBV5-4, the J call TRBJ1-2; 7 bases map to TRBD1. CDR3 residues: CASSLQGIHGGYTF. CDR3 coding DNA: TGTGCCAGCAGCTTACAGGGGATCCACGGTGGCTACACCTTC.